This TCR beta chain originates from a study of blood T cell repertoires in COVID-19. Across the study: The origin of the acute and convalescent COVID-19 samples was the United States, Italy and Spain. Sample material is recorded as cDNA or gDNA derived from T cells, B-cell-depleted T cells, or PBMCs.

V was cut by 0 bases and J by 0 bases, with 7 bases left in between. The CDR3 contains 14 residues. Germline V gene sequence: CDR1 SGHRS, CDR2 YFSETQ. Under the authors' procedure: Cell counts per sample came from amplifying reference gene primers. Sequencing used immunoSEQ multiplex PCR; TCRdb keeps in-frame clones, though not all of them. The DNA gave D and trimming, while V, J and clone size come from that table. The top ten hold over 15% of the sample, which has approximately 82,000 clones, about 86% seen once. The specimen sequenced was peripheral blood. V usage is TRBV5-1 and J usage is TRBJ2-7; TRBD2 is a possible D gene (5 bases). The source is a woman aged 60 to 75 with acute or convalescent COVID-19. CDR3 nucleotides: TGCGCCAGCAGCTTGGAGGACTTCTCCTACGAGCAGTACTTC. It specifies CASSLEDFSYEQYF. Full variable domain (missing parts from reference TRBV5-1 and TRBJ2-7): KAGVTQTPRYLIKTRGQQVTLSCSPISGHRSVSWYQQTPGQGLQFLFEYFSETQRNKGNFPGRFSGRQFSNSRSEMNVSTLELGDSALYLCASSLEDFSYEQYFGPGTRLTVT.